This is a list of T cell receptor beta chains from one sample in a study of Ad26.COV2.S vaccination and SARS-CoV-2 variants. Here immunoSEQ multiplex PCR was the method, and the copy in TCRdb shows in-frame clones only, minus some. In the table there are 300,000 to 400,000 clones, around nine tenths of which are singletons. The sample consisted of peripheral blood, taken in a trial of Ad26.COV2.S vaccine versus placebo. The receptors derive from a person aged 18-65 years who received the Ad26.COV2.S COVID-19 vaccine or a placebo. CDR3s include the opening cysteine and the closing phenylalanine or tryptophan. D genes are given only for firm matches. Rows give clone size only sometimes, using once, few, many, or a class for an expanded clone.

>TRBV11-2|NA|NA
CASSLLPGFGTEAFF
>TRBV5-1|NA|NA
CASSSAVTNSPLHF
>TRBV30|NA|NA
CAWSLGAGTNEKLFF
>TRBV7-2|NA|NA
CASSSNNPRETQYF
>TRBV14|NA|NA
CASSQDWQGNEKLFF
>TRBV19|NA|TRBD1
CASSMRQGKAFF
>TRBV15|few|NA
CATSRDPPGVGNTIYF
>TRBV15|NA|TRBD1
CATSKDRGIAKNIQYF
>TRBV18|NA|NA
CASSPLAGPYNEQFF
>TRBV12-3/TRBV12-4|NA|NA
CASSLGDYEQYF
>TRBV10-1|NA|NA
CASSDGNTQYF
>TRBV11-3|NA|TRBD2
CASSHGGVSYNEQFF
>TRBV6-5|NA|NA
CASSYSGVNTGELFF
>TRBV6-5|once|TRBD1
CASSQTGTGVYEQYF
>TRBV2|NA|TRBD2
CASRPGLAGDNEQFF
>TRBV5-6|NA|TRBD1
CASRVGQVGRGYTF
>TRBV5-1|NA|NA
CASSYQGGTYEQYF
>TRBV7-9|few|NA
CASSLEGVVEKLFF
>TRBV28|few|TRBD1
CASSFVVRTGSDSSYEQYF
>TRBV27|once|NA
CASMGGAGPQHF
>TRBV7-9|NA|TRBD1
CASSLGTGEQETQYF
>TRBV4-1|NA|TRBD2
CASSQGSGKENEQFF
>TRBV6-5|NA|NA
CASSRDRRANEQFF
>TRBV10-2|once|NA
CASSDGSRAFF
>TRBV7-2|once|NA
CASSWGDQETQYF
>TRBV6-6|NA|NA
CASSYSGAGWEKLFF
>TRBV21-1|NA|NA
CASSPQDASNQPQHF
>TRBV30|NA|NA
CAWRDKAETPLEQFF
>TRBV7-9|NA|NA
CASSSWDVTYEQYF
>TRBV18|once|TRBD2
CASSPASGYNEQFF
>TRBV10-3|NA|NA
CAISEDSSYEQYF
>TRBV30|NA|TRBD1
CAWSVLGQSTDTQYF
>TRBV28|NA|TRBD1
CASKQGGSNQPQHF
>TRBV11-1|NA|NA
CASTNRDVYEQYF
>TRBV5-6|NA|TRBD2
CASSAGQRGMAIYNEQFF
>TRBV14|NA|TRBD2
CASSQGLALSYEQYF
>TRBV10-3|once|NA
CAISVSGNTEAFF
>TRBV5-1|NA|NA
CASSARGQGGAGELFF
>TRBV28|NA|TRBD2
CASSSTSGSGETQYF
>TRBV9|NA|NA
CASSGRGYNEQFF
>TRBV6-5|NA|TRBD1
CASSSRQGNYGYTF
>TRBV6-6|NA|NA
CASSYSGQYEQYF
>TRBV10-3|NA|TRBD2
CAISESIGRGQYF
>TRBV6-2/TRBV6-3|NA|NA
CASSYVPGNYEQYF
>TRBV30|NA|TRBD2
CACRGTSGYSTGELFF
>TRBV4-1|NA|NA
CASSQGTYNEQFF
>TRBV12-3/TRBV12-4|NA|NA
CASGKFNNEQFF
>TRBV5-1|NA|TRBD2
CASSLALAGANEQFF
>TRBV13|once|NA
CASSFGGRAQGGSEQYF
>TRBV28|NA|NA
CAIQRASGSYNEQFF